This T cell receptor (beta chain) was identified during a study of blood T cell repertoires in COVID-19. V shed 1 base and J shed 9 bases, with 10 bases lying between them. This CDR3 has 13 amino acids. Germline V gene data show CDR1 as PRHDT and CDR2 as FYEKMQ (reference sequence). In the authors' methods: Scientists estimated how many nucleated cells there were by amplifying reference gene primers. Assay used: immunoSEQ multiplex PCR; TCRdb lists only in-frame clones, some missing. The D gene and trimming were derived from the DNA, and the V and J assignments and clone size from that table. Among hundreds of thousands of clones listed, roughly nine tenths were seen once.

This receptor was obtained from a woman younger than 30 who had recovered from COVID-19. Sequences were obtained from PBMCs or T cells enriched from blood (not recorded which). The chain links TRBV13 to TRBJ2-1; the D is unclear. Here the CDR3 reads CASSLERRSEQFF. The CDR3 DNA reads as TGTGCCAGCAGCTTAGAGAGGCGTAGTGAGCAGTTCTTC.